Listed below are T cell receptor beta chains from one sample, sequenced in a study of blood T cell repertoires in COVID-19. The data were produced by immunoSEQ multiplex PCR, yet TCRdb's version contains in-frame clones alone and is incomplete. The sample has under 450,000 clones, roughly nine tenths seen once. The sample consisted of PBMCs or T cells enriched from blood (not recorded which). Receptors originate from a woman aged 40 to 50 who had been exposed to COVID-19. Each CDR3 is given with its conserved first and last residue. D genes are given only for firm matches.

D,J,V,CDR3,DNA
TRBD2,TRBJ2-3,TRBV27,CASTRGGLSTDTQYF,TGTGCCAGCACCCGCGGGGGACTTAGCACAGATACGCAGTATTTT
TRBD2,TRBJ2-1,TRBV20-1,CSASTSGRTLNFNEQFF,TGCAGTGCTAGTACTAGCGGGAGGACCCTTAACTTCAATGAGCAGTTCTTC
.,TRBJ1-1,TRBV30,CAWSPPQNTEAFF,TGTGCCTGGAGCCCCCCCCAGAACACTGAAGCTTTCTTT
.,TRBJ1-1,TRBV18,CASSPQVLTVDTEAFF,TGTGCCAGCTCACCCCAGGTGTTGACCGTGGACACTGAAGCTTTCTTT
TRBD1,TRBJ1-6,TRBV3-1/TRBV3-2,CASSRGGNNSPLHF,TGTGCCAGCAGCCGAGGGGGCAACAATTCACCCCTCCACTTT
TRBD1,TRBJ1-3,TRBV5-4,CASSLGDRTIGNTIYF,TGTGCCAGCAGCTTGGGGGACAGAACCATTGGAAACACCATATATTTT
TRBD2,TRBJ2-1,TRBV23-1,CASSQPSGSTYNEQFF,TGCGCCAGCAGTCAACCCAGCGGGAGCACCTACAATGAGCAGTTCTTC
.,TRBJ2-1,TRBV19,CASSMMSNEQFF,TGTGCCAGTAGTATGATGAGTAATGAGCAGTTCTTC
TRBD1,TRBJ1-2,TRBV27,CASSNEGTGAPFFYGYTF,TGTGCCAGCAGCAATGAGGGGACAGGGGCTCCCTTCTTCTATGGCTACACCTTC
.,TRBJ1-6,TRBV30,CAWTGQSSSYNSPLHF,TGTGCCTGGACTGGACAGTCGAGCTCCTATAATTCACCCCTCCACTTT